Here is one T cell receptor beta chain with its context. As yet, its antigen is unknown. RNA amounts of roughly 0.45 to 1 ug underwent reverse transcription with random hexamers. Coverage of TCR beta CDR3 amplification by immunoSEQ multiplex PCR extended to 54 Vbeta and 13 Jbeta. Each CDR3 protein gets one entry after TCRdb re-called the immunoSEQ multiplex PCR reads with MiXCR. The sample has about 200,000 distinct CDR3 sequences; roughly 96% are singletons. The record originates from a study of CD8 T cells in Susac syndrome. Points from the study as a whole: That the number of individuals in its TCR sequencing and HLA analysis was relatively small was acknowledged by the study.

TCR beta from blood CD8+ and CD4+ T cells was sequenced. Trimming left V 1 base short and J 3 bases short, with 11 bases between. In germline, CDR1 is DFQATT, CDR2 SNEGSKA (reference sequence). The CDR3 runs to 14 residues. The sample was CD4+ T cells from PBMCs. This TCR was sampled from a human donor with multiple sclerosis. The J gene is TRBJ2-3, the V gene TRBV20-1; D is possibly TRBD1 or TRBD2 (5 bases each). DNA of the CDR3: TGCAGTGCTAGAGTGGAGTGGGGGACAGATACGCAGTATTTT. It codes for CSARVEWGTDTQYF.